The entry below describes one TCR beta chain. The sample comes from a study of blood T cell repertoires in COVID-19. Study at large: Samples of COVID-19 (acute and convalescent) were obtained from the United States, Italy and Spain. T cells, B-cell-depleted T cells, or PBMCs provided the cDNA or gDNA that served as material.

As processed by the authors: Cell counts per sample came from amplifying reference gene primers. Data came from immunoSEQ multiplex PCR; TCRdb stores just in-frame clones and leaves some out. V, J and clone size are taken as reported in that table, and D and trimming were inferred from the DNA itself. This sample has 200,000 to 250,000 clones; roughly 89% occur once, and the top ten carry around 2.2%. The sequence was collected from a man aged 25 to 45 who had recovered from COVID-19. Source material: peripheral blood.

CDR3 DNA: TGTGCCAGCAGCCAAGATTCGGTAACAGGGGGCAGGGAGACCCAGTACTTC. Amino acid sequence: CASSQDSVTGGRETQYF. The rearrangement links TRBV4-2 to TRBJ2-5; TRBD1 agrees at 9 bases. CDR3 size: 17 residues. After removal of 0 bases from V and 5 bases from J, the junction contained 10 bases not matched to a gene. Germline lookup yields CDR1 LGHNA and CDR2 YNFKEQ.